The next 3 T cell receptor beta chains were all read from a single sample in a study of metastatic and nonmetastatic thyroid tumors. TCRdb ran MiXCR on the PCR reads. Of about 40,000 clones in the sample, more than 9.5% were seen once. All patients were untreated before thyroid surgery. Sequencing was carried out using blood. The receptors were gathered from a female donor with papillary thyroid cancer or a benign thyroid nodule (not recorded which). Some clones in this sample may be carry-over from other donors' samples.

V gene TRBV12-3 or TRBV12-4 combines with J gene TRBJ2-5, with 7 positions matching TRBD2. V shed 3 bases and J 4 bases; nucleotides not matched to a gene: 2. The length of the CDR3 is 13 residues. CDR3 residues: CASSFLAGETQYF. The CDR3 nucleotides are TGTGCCAGCAGTTTTTTAGCGGGAGAGACCCAGTACTTC.

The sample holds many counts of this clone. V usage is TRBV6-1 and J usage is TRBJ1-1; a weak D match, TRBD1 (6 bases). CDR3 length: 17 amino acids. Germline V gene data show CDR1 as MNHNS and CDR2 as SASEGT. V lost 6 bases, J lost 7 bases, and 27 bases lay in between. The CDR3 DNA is TGTGCCAGCAGGGGTAGTTTCTGGGGGGGCGGACGAAATGAAGCTTTCTTT. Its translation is CASRGSFWGGGRNEAFF.

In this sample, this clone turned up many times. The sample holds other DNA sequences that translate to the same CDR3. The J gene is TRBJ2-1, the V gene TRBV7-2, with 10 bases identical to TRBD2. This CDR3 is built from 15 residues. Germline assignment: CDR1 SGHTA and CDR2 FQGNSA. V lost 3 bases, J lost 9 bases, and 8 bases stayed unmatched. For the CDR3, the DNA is TGTGCCAGCAGCTTGGGGGGGACTAGCGTGGGTGAGCAGTTCTTC. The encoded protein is CASSLGGTSVGEQFF.